This T cell receptor (beta chain) was sequenced in a study of post-analysis software for immune sequencing data. The study's findings and limits: Among multiple sclerosis patients, normalized Chao1 diversity was significantly below that of controls. Among four to six TRBV segments more frequent in patients than controls were TRBV5-6, TRBV5-1 and TRBV20-1. Clustering by F measure revealed strong co-clustering among samples prepared together in one batch.

Unique molecular identifiers had been added to the TCR beta cDNA libraries. There were about 0.85 to 11 million T cells, and about 500,000 cDNA molecules came from them. Each CDR3 protein is one row after TCRdb ran MiXCR on the PCR reads. The profile shows approximately 770,000 distinct CDR3 sequences, around 46% of them singletons. Points on this clonotype: Its antigen is as yet unknown.

CDR3 length equals 16 residues. V dropped 3 bases and J dropped 9; count of bases not matched to a gene: 10. Germline assignment: CDR1 SGHRS and CDR2 YFSETQ. This rearrangement joins TRBV5-1 to TRBJ2-1, with TRBD2 identical over 12 bases. Sequenced: blood. The TCR sequence derives from a girl aged 10 to 17 with multiple sclerosis. CDR3 sequence reads: CASSSRLAGAAGEQFF. The CDR3 DNA reads as TGCGCCAGCAGCTCTAGACTAGCGGGAGCGGCAGGTGAGCAGTTCTTC.